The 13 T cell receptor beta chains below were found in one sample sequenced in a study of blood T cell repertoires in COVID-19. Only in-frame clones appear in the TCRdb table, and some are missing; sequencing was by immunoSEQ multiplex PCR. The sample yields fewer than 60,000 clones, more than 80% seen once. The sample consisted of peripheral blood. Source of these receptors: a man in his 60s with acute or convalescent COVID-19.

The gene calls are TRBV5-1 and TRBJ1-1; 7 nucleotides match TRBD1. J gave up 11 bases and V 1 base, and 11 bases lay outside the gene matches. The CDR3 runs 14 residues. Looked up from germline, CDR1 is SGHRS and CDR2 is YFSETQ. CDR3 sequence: CASSLTGDSSRAFF. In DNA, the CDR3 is TGCGCCAGCAGCTTGACGGGGGACAGCTCTAGGGCTTTCTTT.

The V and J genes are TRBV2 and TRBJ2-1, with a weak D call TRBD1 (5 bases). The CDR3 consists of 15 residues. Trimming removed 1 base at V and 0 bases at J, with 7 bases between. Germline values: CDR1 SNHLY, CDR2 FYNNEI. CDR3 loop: CASSEDRSSYNEQFF. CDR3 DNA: TGTGCCAGCAGTGAAGACAGGAGCTCCTACAATGAGCAGTTCTTC. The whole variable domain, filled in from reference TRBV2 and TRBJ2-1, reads EPEVTQTPSHQVTQMGQEVILRCVPISNHLYFYWYRQILGQKVEFLVSFYNNEISEKSEIFDDQFSVERPDGSNFTLKIRSTKLEDSAMYFCASSEDRSSYNEQFFGPGTRLTVL.

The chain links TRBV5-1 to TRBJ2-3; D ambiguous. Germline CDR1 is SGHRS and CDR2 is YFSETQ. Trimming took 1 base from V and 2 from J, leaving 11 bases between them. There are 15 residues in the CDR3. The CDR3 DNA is TGCGCCAGCAGCTTGATTGGGCAACCCACAGATACGCAGTATTTT. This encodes CASSLIGQPTDTQYF.

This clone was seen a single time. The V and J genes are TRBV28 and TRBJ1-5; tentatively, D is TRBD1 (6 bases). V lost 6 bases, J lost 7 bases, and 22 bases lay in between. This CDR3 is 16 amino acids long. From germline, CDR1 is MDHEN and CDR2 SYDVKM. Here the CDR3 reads CASRLPGGARWQPQHF. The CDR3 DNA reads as TGTGCCAGCAGACTCCCTGGGGGGGCCCGATGGCAGCCCCAGCATTTT.

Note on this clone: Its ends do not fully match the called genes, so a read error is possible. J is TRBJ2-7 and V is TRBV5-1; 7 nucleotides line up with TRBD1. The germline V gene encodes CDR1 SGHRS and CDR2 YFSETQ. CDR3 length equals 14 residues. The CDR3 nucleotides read TGCGCCAGCAGCCCCGATACAAACTCCGGGACAGATAGCTTC. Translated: CASSPDTNSGTDSF.

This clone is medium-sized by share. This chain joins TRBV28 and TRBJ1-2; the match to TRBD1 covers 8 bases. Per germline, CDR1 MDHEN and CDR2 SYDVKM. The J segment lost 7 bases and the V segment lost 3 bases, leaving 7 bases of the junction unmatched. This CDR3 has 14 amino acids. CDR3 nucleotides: TGTGCCAGCAGTTTCCAGGACAGGGAAGGTGGCTACACCTTC. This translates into CASSFQDREGGYTF.

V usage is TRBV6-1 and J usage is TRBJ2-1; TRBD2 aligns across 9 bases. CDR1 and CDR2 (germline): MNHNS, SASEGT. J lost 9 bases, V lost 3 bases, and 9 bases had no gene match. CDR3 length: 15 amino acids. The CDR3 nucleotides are TGTGCCAGCAGTGAGGGCCCTAGCGGGGTGGCTGAGCAGTTCTTC. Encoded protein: CASSEGPSGVAEQFF.

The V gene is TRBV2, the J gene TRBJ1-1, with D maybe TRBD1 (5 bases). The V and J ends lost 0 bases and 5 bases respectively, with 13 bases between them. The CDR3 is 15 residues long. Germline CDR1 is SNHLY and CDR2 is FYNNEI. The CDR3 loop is CASSEALPGGTEAFF. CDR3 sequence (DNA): TGTGCCAGCAGTGAAGCGCTTCCGGGGGGGACTGAAGCTTTCTTT.

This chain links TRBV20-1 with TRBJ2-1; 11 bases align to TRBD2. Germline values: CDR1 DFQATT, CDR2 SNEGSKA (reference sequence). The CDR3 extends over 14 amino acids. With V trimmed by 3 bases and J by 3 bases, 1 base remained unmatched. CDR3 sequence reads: CSASSGRDYNEQFF. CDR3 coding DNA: TGCAGTGCTAGTAGCGGGAGGGACTACAATGAGCAGTTCTTC.

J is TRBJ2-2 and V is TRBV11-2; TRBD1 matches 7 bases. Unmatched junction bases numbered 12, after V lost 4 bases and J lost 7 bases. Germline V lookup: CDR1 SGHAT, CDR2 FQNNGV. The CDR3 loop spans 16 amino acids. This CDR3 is CASSYTDRQWIGELFF. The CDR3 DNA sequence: TGTGCCAGCAGCTATACGGACAGGCAATGGATCGGGGAGCTGTTTTTT.

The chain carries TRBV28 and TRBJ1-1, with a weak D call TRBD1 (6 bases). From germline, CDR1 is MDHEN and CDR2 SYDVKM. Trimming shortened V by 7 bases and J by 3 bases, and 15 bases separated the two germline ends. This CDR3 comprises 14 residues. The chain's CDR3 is CASTFGQLYTEAFF. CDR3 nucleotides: TGTGCCAGCACCTTCGGACAGTTATACACTGAAGCTTTCTTT.

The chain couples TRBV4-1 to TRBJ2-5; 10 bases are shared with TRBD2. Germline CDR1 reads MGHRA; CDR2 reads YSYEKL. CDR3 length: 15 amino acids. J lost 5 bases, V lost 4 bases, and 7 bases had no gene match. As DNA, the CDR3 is TGCGCCAGCAGCCGCCGAGGGACTAGCGTCGAGACCCAGTACTTC. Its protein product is CASSRRGTSVETQYF.

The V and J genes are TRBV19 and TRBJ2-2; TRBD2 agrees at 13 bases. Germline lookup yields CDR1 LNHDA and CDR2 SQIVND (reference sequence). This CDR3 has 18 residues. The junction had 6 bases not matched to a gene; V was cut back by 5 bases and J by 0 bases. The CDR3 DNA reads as TGTGCCAGTAGTGTGGGACTAGCGGGACTCGCGAACACCGGGGAGCTGTTTTTT. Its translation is CASSVGLAGLANTGELFF.